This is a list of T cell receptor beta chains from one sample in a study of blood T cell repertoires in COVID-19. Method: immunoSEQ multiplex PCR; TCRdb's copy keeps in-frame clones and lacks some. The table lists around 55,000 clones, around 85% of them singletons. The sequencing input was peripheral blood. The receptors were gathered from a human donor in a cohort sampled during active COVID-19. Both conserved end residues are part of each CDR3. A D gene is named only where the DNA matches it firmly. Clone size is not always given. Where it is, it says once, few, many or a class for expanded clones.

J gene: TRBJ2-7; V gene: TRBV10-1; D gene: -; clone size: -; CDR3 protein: CASSEISGLSYEQYF; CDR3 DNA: TGCGCCAGCAGTGAGATTAGCGGTCTCTCCTACGAGCAGTACTTC
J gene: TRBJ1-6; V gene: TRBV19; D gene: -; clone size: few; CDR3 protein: CASSISGDNSPLHF; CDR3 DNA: TGTGCCAGTAGTATTTCGGGGGATAATTCACCCCTCCACTTT
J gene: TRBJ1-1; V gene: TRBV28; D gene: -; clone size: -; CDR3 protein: CASSFVSGTYGNTEAFF; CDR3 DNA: TGTGCCAGCAGTTTTGTTTCCGGGACTTACGGGAACACTGAAGCTTTCTTT
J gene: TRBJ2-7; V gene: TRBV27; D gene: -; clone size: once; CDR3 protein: CASSALREQYF; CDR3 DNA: TGTGCCAGCAGCGCCCTCAGGGAGCAGTACTTC
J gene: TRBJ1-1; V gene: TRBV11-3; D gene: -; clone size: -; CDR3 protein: CASSLPSARATEAFF; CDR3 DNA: TGTGCCAGCAGCTTACCATCGGCCAGGGCCACTGAAGCTTTCTTT
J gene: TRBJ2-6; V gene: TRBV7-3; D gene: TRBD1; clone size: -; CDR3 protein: CASSQDRAGANVLTF; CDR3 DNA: TGTGCCAGCAGCCAGGACAGGGCTGGGGCCAACGTCCTGACTTTC
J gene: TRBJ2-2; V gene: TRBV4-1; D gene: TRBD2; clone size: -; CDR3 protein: CASSQGLAGGPVTGELFF; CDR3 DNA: TGCGCCAGCAGCCAAGGACTAGCGGGAGGGCCGGTCACCGGGGAGCTGTTTTTT
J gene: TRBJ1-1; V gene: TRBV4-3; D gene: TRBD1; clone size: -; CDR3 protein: CASSQDRVTWDTEAFF; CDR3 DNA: TGCGCCAGCAGCCAGGACAGGGTTACATGGGACACTGAAGCTTTCTTT
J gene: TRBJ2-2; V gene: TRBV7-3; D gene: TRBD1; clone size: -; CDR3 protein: CASSLSRQGTTGELFF; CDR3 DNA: TGTGCCAGCAGCTTATCACGACAGGGGACCACCGGGGAGCTGTTTTTT
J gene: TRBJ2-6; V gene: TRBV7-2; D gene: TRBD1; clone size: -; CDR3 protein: CASSWDRADRANVLTF; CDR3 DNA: TGTGCCAGCAGCTGGGACAGGGCCGATCGGGCCAACGTCCTGACTTTC
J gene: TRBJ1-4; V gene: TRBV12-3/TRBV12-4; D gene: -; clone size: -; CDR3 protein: CASSVSSGEKLFF; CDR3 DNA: TGTGCCAGCAGCGTATCCTCGGGTGAAAAACTGTTTTTT
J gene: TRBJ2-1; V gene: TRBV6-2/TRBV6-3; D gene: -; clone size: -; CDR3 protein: CASSYGWANNEQFF; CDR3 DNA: TGTGCCAGCAGTTACGGGTGGGCTAACAATGAGCAGTTCTTC
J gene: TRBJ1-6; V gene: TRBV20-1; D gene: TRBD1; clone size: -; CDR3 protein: CSASTPGTGDSPLHF; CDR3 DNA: TGCAGTGCTAGTACCCCCGGGACAGGGGATTCACCCCTCCACTTT
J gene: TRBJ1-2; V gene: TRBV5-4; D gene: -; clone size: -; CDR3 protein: CASSPDTNYGYTF; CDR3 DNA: TGTGCCAGCAGCCCCGACACGAACTATGGCTACACCTTC
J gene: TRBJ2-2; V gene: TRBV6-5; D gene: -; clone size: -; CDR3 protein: CASSYRTATNTGELFF; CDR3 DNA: TGTGCCAGCAGTTATCGGACAGCTACGAACACCGGGGAGCTGTTTTTT
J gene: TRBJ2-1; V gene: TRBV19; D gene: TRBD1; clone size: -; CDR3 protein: CASSKTGVGEQFF; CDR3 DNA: TGTGCCAGTAGTAAGACAGGGGTGGGTGAGCAGTTCTTC
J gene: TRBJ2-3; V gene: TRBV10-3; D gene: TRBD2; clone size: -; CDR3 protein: CAIAGGRGGGVAGADTQYF; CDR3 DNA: TGTGCCATCGCCGGGGGCAGGGGTGGTGGGGTAGCGGGAGCAGATACGCAGTATTTT
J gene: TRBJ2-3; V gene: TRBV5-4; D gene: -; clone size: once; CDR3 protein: CASIDAGADTQYF; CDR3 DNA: TGTGCCAGCATCGACGCAGGGGCAGATACGCAGTATTTT
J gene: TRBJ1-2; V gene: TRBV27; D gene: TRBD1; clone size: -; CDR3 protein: CASSSGTGGSYGYTF; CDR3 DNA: TGTGCCAGCAGTTCCGGGACAGGGGGGAGCTATGGCTACACCTTC
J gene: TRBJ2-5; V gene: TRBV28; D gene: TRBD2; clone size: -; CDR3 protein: CAATVPPSGRARETQYF; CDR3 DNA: TGTGCCGCGACGGTTCCACCTAGCGGGAGGGCCCGGGAGACCCAGTACTTC
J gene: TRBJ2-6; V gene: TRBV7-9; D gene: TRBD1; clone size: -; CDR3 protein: CASSSTGGPSMANVLTF; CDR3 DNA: TGTGCCAGCAGCTCAACAGGGGGTCCCTCTATGGCCAACGTCCTGACTTTC
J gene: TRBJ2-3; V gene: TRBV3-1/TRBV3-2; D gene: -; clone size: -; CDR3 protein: CASSRRDFLGADTQYF; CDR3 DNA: TGTGCCAGCAGCCGTCGGGACTTCTTGGGGGCAGATACGCAGTATTTT
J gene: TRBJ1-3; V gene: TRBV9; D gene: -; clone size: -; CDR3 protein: CASSVALGYPSGNTIYF; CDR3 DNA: TGTGCCAGCAGCGTAGCTTTGGGCTACCCCTCTGGAAACACCATATATTTT
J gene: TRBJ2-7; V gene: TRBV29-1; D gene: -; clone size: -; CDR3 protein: CSVRQASSYEQYF; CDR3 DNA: TGCAGCGTAAGACAGGCGAGCTCCTACGAGCAGTACTTC
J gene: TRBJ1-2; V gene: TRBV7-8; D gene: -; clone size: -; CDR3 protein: CASSLAGRASTGGLLYGYTF; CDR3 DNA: TGTGCCAGCAGCTTAGCGGGCAGGGCCTCAACGGGGGGCCTACTCTATGGCTACACCTTC
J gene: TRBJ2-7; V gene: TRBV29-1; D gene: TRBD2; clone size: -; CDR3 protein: CSAFGTSGAPYEQYF; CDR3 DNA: TGCAGCGCCTTTGGGACTAGCGGGGCCCCCTACGAGCAGTACTTC
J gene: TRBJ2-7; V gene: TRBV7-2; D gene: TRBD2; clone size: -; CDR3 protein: CASSLAMLTSHEQYF; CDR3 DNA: TGTGCCAGCAGCTTAGCTATGCTGACTAGCCACGAGCAGTACTTC
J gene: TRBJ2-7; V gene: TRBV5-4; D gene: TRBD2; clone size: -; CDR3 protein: CASSLGGTSSYEQYF; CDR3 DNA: TGTGCCAGCAGCTTGGGGGGGACTAGTTCGTACGAGCAGTACTTC
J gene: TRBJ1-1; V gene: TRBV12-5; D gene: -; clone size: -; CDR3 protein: CASGLQQNTEAFF; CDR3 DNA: TGTGCTAGTGGTTTGCAACAGAACACTGAAGCTTTCTTT
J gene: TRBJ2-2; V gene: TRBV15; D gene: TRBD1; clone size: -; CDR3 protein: CATSRDYRGLNTGELFF; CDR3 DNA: TGTGCCACCAGCAGAGATTATAGGGGGCTCAACACCGGGGAGCTGTTTTTT
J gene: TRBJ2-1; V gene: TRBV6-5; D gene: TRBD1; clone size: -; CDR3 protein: CASKADRGAYNEQFF; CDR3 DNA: TGTGCCAGCAAAGCCGACAGGGGGGCCTACAATGAGCAGTTCTTC